The 11 T cell receptor beta chains below all came from one sample that was sequenced in a study of tissue T cells after allogeneic stem cell transplantation. Time point in this sample: mouse harvest day 7 after allogeneic transplant. The graft held 10^6 splenic CD5+ T cells and 10^7 T-cell-depleted bone marrow cells. Repertoires were generated with immunoSEQ multiplex PCR, while TCRdb's copy carries only in-frame clones and drops some. This table holds about 7,500 clones, over 40% found once. Sequenced: gut tissue. The receptor set was obtained from a female BALB/c mouse given C57BL/6 T cells with graft-versus-host disease after an allogeneic hematopoietic cell transplant.

A word on this clone: All gene names here are mouse names. The DNA ends 1 residue before the CDR3 does, and the rest of the CDR3 is filled in from the germline J gene. This rearrangement joins TRBV26 to TRBJ2-2; 10 bases agree with TRBD2. The V gene end was trimmed by 8 bases and the J gene end by 4 bases; junction bases not matched to a gene: 4. Germline assignment: CDR1 KGHPV and CDR2 FQNQEV (reference sequence). The CDR3 extends over 14 amino acids. CDR3 region: CASSGTGATGQLYF. The CDR3 DNA, read in part, is TGTGCCAGCTCCGGGACTGGGGCCACCGGGCAGCTCTAC.

This clone occurred a few times. Germline and genes here are mouse. The observed sequence ends 1 residue before the CDR3 terminus, with the missing tail filled in from the germline J gene. This chain joins TRBV1 and TRBJ2-7, with unresolved D. V lost 4 bases and J 0 bases, leaving 10 bases between the germline ends. The CDR3 consists of 14 residues. The germline CDR1 and CDR2 sequences are NSQYPW and LRSPGD (reference sequence). The CDR3 DNA, read in part, is TGCACCTGCAGTGGAGACACCCTCTCCTATGAACAGTAC. Amino acids: CTCSGDTLSYEQY. From start to end, the CDR3 is CTCSGDTLSYEQYF.

Notes on this clone: Genes and germline come from the mouse. CDR3 DNA, as far as it was read: TGTGCCAGCGGTGGGGGACAATATAATTCGCCCCTCTAC. Amino acid sequence: CASGGGQYNSPLY. The whole CDR3 protein is CASGGGQYNSPLYF. This chain joins TRBV13-2 and TRBJ1-6, with a possible D match to TRBD1 (6 bases). The CDR3 goes on 1 residue after the read ends, and that part is filled in from the germline J gene. TRBJ1-6 is an open reading frame, and its role is uncertain. CDR3 length: 14 amino acids. Deletions cut 3 bases from V and 4 bases from J, with 8 bases between. CDR1 is NNHNN and CDR2 is SYGAGS in the germline V gene (reference sequence).

This clone has only one observation. Gene names and germline match the mouse. The CDR3 end falls 1 residue outside the read, so it is completed with the germline J gene. The V and J genes are TRBV26 and TRBJ2-2, with TRBD2 identical over 10 bases. V dropped 4 bases and J dropped 4; count of bases not matched to a gene: 3. Germline values: CDR1 KGHPV, CDR2 FQNQEV (reference sequence). The CDR3 has 15 residues. Here the CDR3 reads CASSPDWGSTGQLYF. The CDR3 bases that were read are TGTGCCAGCAGTCCGGACTGGGGGTCCACCGGGCAGCTCTAC. The full variable domain, in which reference TRBV26 and TRBJ2-2 provide the parts outside the CDR3, is NSKVIQTPRYLVKGQGQKAKMRCIPEKGHPVVFWYQQNKNNEFKFLINFQNQEVLQQIDMTEKRFSAECPSNSPCSLEIQSSEAGDSALYLCASSPDWGSTGQLYFGEGSKLTVL.

Worth noting for this clone: Germline and genes here are mouse. The read ends 1 residue early relative to the CDR3; the germline J gene fills the gap. The gene calls are TRBV23 and TRBJ2-3; no check of the table's D call, TRBD2, against the DNA was made. The length of the CDR3 is 15 residues. Germline assignment: CDR1 KGHTA and CDR2 FQNQQP. The sequenced CDR3 bases are TGCTCCAGCAGTCAATGGACTGGTAGTGCAGAAACGCTGTAT. This gives the protein CSSSQWTGSAETLY. The whole CDR3 sequence reads CSSSQWTGSAETLYF.

This clone has just a few counts. Gene names refer to mouse genes. The CDR3 is cut off 1 residue early in the read; its end comes from the germline J gene. This sequence joins TRBV13-3 and TRBJ1-4, with 9 positions matching TRBD1. V lost 4 bases, J lost 7 bases, and 5 bases stayed unmatched. Germline values: CDR1 NNHDY, CDR2 SYVADS. This CDR3 has 14 amino acids. CDR3: CASSPGQGSERLFF. Partial CDR3 DNA: TGTGCCAGCAGTCCGGGACAGGGAAGCGAAAGATTATTT.

Turning to this clone: Mouse gene names apply. The read ends 1 residue early relative to the CDR3; the germline J gene fills the gap. The chain carries TRBV5 and TRBJ2-1; the D is unclear. The germline V gene has CDR1 LGHNA and CDR2 YNLKQL (reference sequence). Trimming took 1 base from V and 0 from J, leaving 7 bases between them. This CDR3 contains 15 residues. The sequenced part of the CDR3 DNA is TGTGCCAGCAGCCAAGGGGCAGCTAACTATGCTGAGCAGTTC. It yields the protein CASSQGAANYAEQF. The whole CDR3 sequence is CASSQGAANYAEQFF.

This clone was picked up a small number of times. The gene names given are mouse names. The read terminates 1 residue before the CDR3 end, so the remaining end is supplied by the germline J gene. The gene calls are TRBV4 and TRBJ2-5; TRBD2 matches 8 bases. Germline CDR1 and CDR2: LGHDT and YNNKQL (reference sequence). Losses at the gene ends were 3 bases for V and 1 base for J; bases not matched to a gene: 0. CDR3 length equals 14 residues. CDR3 sequence: CASSYGGDQDTQYF. Partial CDR3 DNA: TGTGCCAGCAGCTATGGGGGGGACCAAGACACCCAGTAC.

This clone was counted only a few times. The gene names here belong to mouse. From the germline J gene comes the end of the CDR3, since the read stops 1 residue before it. The J gene is TRBJ1-6, the V gene TRBV17; 7 nucleotides match TRBD1. TRBJ1-6 is an open reading frame, and its role is uncertain. The CDR3 has 13 amino acids. J was trimmed by 11 bases and V by 5 bases; bases with no gene match: 6. Germline CDR1 is MNHDT and CDR2 is YYDKIL. The CDR3 DNA, read in part, is TGTGCTAGCAGTGAGACAGGGAGGACGCCCCTCTAC. It encodes CASSETGRTPLY. From start to end, the CDR3 is CASSETGRTPLYF.

This clone qualifies as medium-sized (0.01 to 0.1%). Gene labels here are mouse ones. The CDR3 end is not reached by the read, which stops 1 residue before it; the germline J gene fills it in. The rearrangement links TRBV14 to TRBJ2-5; TRBD1 agrees at 9 bases. CDR3 size: 14 residues. Unmatched junction bases numbered 2, after V lost 4 bases and J lost 2 bases. Germline V CDR1 and CDR2: SGHDT, FRDEAV. The CDR3 bases that were read are TGTGCCAGCAGTACAGGGGGCTTCCAAGACACCCAGTAC. Translated: CASSTGGFQDTQY. The CDR3 in its entirety is CASSTGGFQDTQYF.

With regard to this clone: The gene symbols are mouse symbols. The observed sequence ends 1 residue before the CDR3 terminus, with the missing tail filled in from the germline J gene. The V call is TRBV26, the J call TRBJ1-4; 9 bases match TRBD1. Germline V gene lookup returns CDR1 KGHPV and CDR2 FQNQEV (reference sequence). V was pared by 6 bases and J by 5 bases, with 4 bases of the junction left unmatched. There are 14 residues in the CDR3. The covered CDR3 bases are TGTGCCAGCAGAAACAGGGGGCGGAACGAAAGATTATTT. Translated, it gives CASRNRGRNERLF. The entire CDR3 protein reads CASRNRGRNERLFF. Full variable domain (missing parts from reference TRBV26 and TRBJ1-4): NSKVIQTPRYLVKGQGQKAKMRCIPEKGHPVVFWYQQNKNNEFKFLINFQNQEVLQQIDMTEKRFSAECPSNSPCSLEIQSSEAGDSALYLCASRNRGRNERLFFGHGTKLSVL.